This T cell receptor (beta chain) emerged from a study of regulatory and conventional T cells in RAG deficiency (dated by TCRdb to about 2017). With regard to the full study: High-throughput TCR beta sequencing was used to compare the diversity and composition of the Treg, conventional CD4+ and CD8+ T cell repertoires of RAG-deficient patients with those of healthy controls.

Details on this clone: The antigen it binds to is not known. The record has no base qualities; no much larger clone is one base away.

Before genomic DNA was extracted, regulatory T cells were isolated from blood as CD4+CD25-high CD127-low cells. Roughly eight healthy control donors were used as the comparison group for repertoire analyses. The full study reports these points: In Omenn syndrome patients, sorted CD25-high CD127-low cells may represent peripherally activated cells rather than bona fide Treg cells. Shorter CDR3 lengths were found in all patient T-cell subsets, and >90% Treg-Tconv repertoire overlap at nucleotide and amino acid level was observed in Omenn syndrome patients. For some subjects, some T-cell subset analyses were not performed. Compared with controls, Omenn syndrome and CID/AS patients had roughly 100-fold fewer unique TCR beta sequences in Treg cells, whereas the reduction in the other subsets was roughly 9.3-fold. Markedly lower Shannon entropy and higher Simpson indices were observed in RAG-deficient patients than in control T-cell subpopulations.

Trimming leaves V shorter by 5 bases and J shorter by 5 bases, with the junction holding 3 bases beyond the gene matches. The CDR3 covers 13 residues, taking in both the cysteine and the phenylalanine. Only the CDR3 region is kept as DNA, spanning 39 bases read in frame from base 1. The CDR1 and CDR2 encoded by the germline V gene are SGHTA and FQGNSA. Library generation was performed with the immunoSEQ multiplex PCR assay. Rearranged TCR beta chain products were amplified from genomic DNA of sorted T-cell subsets and sequenced. The paper's data handling went like this. Shannon entropy and Simpson indices were used to measure the diversity of productive TCR beta rearrangements in each repertoire. To assess clonal expansion, the frequencies of the 100 most abundant productive TCR beta clonotypes were added up as a share of total reads. The TRB repertoires were scored with a self-reactivity index that is based on amino acid usage at CDR3beta positions 6 and 7. Two-way ANOVA was applied to the repertoire analyses, whereas Student t or Mann-Whitney tests were applied to the flow cytometric analyses. TCRdb took over this immuneACCESS table, retaining in-frame rearrangements with V and J assigned. Such tables are incomplete; in checked studies, under half of the missing clones stem from an unresolved V gene, and the remainder is unexplained. The V and J calls and clone size are taken from that table; D and trimming were inferred from the DNA. In this sample the table shows over 7,000 clones, more than 75% of which occur a single time. The ten largest clones add up to 1.1% to 1.5% of the sample.

This sample also belongs to another study, concerning regulatory T cells. The second paper further reports: The multiplex PCR used 52 forward TRBV primers and 13 reverse TRBJ primers, with assay-based and computational corrections for amplification bias. Restricted unique TRB V-J pairs and skewed V and J gene usage were observed in patient repertoires, most markedly in regulatory T cells. The study compared T-cell receptor beta repertoires of sorted regulatory, conventional CD4+ and CD8+ T cells between CD3G-deficient patients and healthy controls. Ficoll density separation was used to isolate peripheral blood mononuclear cells. Within the immunoSEQ assay, multiplex PCR amplified rearranged TRB loci from genomic DNA. An Illumina HiSeq platform was used to sequence the TRB amplicons. Raw sequences were error-filtered and aligned to reference gene sequences by custom algorithms, then analyzed with the immunoSEQ online tools. Frequencies of productive and nonproductive TRB rearrangements were assessed among unique sequences as well as among total sequences. For group comparisons, t tests, Mann-Whitney tests or two-way ANOVA were performed in Prism software.

This TCR was recovered from a human donor in good health. The chain is encoded by TRBV7-2 joined to TRBJ1-5; TRBD1 agrees with 7 junctional bases. The sequencing input was CD127- CD25+ CD4+ Tregs sorted from blood. CDR3 sequence: CASSRGQYQPQHF. The DNA is TGTGCCAGCAGCCGGGGACAGTATCAGCCCCAGCATTTT.